The sequence of this T cell receptor beta chain was determined in a study of response to subunit inactivated influenza vaccine. Overall study findings and caveats: New T cells are recruited in small numbers by each seasonal influenza vaccination, according to the authors' suggestion.

The germline V gene has CDR1 MNHNS and CDR2 SASEGT. The J segment lost 3 bases and the V segment lost 6 bases, leaving 22 bases of the junction unmatched. The CDR3 contains 19 residues. TCRdb re-called the RT-PCR reads through MiXCR, storing one row per CDR3 protein. The sample lists about 500,000 distinct CDR3 sequences, 16% seen once, with roughly 3% in the top ten. This clonotype was observed a few times. Its cognate antigen is unknown. The input for sequencing was CD4+ T cells sorted from PBMCs, taken around 25 months after vaccination. This rearrangement joins TRBV6-1 to TRBJ1-1, with TRBD1 matching 7 bases. The receptor comes from a man between 45 and 75 years old who received an inactivated influenza vaccine. The CDR3 protein is CASSERPGQLSFGDTEAFF. Written as DNA, the CDR3 is TGTGCCAGCAGCGAGAGACCGGGACAGCTATCATTCGGGGACACTGAAGCTTTCTTT.